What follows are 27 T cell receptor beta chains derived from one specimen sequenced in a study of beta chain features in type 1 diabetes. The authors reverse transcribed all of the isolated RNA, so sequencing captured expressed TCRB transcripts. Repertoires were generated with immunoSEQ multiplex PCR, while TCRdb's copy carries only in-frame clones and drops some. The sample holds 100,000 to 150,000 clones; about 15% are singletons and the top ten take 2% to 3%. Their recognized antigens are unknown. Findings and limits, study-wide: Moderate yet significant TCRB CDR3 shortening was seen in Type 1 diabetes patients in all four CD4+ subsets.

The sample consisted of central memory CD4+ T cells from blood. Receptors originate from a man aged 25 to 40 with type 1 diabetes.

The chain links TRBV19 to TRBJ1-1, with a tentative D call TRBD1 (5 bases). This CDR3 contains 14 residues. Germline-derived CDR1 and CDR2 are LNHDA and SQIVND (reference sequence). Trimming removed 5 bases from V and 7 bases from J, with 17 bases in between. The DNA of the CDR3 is TGTGCCAGTAGTGTTAGGCCAGAAACAGGTGAAGCTTTCTTT. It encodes CASSVRPETGEAFF.

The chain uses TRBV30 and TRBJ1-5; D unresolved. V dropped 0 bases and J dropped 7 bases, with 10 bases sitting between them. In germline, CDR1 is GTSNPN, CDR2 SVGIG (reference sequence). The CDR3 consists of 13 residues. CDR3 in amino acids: CAWSVRAGQPQHF. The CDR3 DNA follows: TGTGCCTGGAGTGTACGGGCGGGACAGCCCCAGCATTTT.

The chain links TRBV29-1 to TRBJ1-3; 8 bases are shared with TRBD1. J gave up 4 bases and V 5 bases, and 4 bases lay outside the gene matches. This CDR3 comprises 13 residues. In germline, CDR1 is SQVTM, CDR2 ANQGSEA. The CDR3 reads CSVLQGGGNTIYF. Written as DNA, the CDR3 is TGCAGCGTTTTACAGGGGGGCGGAAACACCATATATTTT.

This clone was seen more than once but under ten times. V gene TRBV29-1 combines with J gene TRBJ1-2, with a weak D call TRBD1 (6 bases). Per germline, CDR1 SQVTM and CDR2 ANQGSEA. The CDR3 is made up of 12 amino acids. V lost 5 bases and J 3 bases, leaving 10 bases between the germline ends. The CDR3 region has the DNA TGCAGCGTTCGGACAGATTACTATGGCTACACCTTC. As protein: CSVRTDYYGYTF.

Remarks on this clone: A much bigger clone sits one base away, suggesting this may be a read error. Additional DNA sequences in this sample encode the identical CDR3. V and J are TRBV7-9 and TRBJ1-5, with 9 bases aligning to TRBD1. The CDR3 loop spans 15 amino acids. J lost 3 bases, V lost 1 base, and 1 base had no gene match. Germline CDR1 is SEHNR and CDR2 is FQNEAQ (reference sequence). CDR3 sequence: CASSLGQGVNQPQHF. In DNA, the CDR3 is TGTGCCAGCAGCTTAGGACAGGGGGTCAATCAGCCCCAGCATTTT.

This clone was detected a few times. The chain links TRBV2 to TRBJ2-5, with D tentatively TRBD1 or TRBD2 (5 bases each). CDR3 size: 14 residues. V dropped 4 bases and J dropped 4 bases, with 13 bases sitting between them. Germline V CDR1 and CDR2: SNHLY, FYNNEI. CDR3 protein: CASSGTLGGETQYF. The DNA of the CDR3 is TGTGCCAGCAGTGGGACCCTTGGGGGAGAGACCCAGTACTTC.

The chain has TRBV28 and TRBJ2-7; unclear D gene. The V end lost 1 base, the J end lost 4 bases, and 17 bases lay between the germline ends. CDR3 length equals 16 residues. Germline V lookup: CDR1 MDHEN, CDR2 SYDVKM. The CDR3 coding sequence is TGTGCCAGCAGTTTATTAACAGCGAGTCCCCCGTACGAGCAGTACTTC. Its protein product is CASSLLTASPPYEQYF.

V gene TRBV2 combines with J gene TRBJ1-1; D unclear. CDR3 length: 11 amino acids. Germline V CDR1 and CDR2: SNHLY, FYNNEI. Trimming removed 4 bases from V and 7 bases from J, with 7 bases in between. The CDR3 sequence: CASSAPNEAFF. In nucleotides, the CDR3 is TGTGCCAGCAGTGCCCCGAATGAAGCTTTCTTT.

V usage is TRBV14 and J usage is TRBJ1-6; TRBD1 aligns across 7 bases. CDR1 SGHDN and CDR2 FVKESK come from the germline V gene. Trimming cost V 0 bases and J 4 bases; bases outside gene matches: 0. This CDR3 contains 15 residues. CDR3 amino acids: CASSQEGQYNSPLHF. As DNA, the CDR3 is TGTGCCAGCAGCCAAGAGGGACAGTATAATTCACCCCTCCACTTT.

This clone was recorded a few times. In DNA form, the CDR3 reads TGTGCCTGGAGTCCCCTAGCGGGGGGGTACAATGAGCAGTTCTTC. Translating it yields CAWSPLAGGYNEQFF. The chain combines TRBV30 with TRBJ2-1; 12 bases line up with TRBD2. Looked up from germline, CDR1 is GTSNPN and CDR2 is SVGIG (reference sequence). The CDR3 covers 15 residues. The trim removed 2 bases at V and 4 bases at J, leaving 3 bases unmatched.

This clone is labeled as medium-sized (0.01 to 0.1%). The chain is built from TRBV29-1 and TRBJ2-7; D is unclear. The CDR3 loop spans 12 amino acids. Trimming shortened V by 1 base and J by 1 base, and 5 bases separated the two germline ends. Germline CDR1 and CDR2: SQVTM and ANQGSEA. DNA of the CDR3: TGCAGCGTTGAAGGGCAGTCCTACGAGCAGTACTTC. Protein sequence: CSVEGQSYEQYF.

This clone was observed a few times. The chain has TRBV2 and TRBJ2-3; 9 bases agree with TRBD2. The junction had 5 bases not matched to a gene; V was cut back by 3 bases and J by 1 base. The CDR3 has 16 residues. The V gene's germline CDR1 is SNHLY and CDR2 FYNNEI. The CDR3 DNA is TGTGCCAGCAGTGAGGAGGCTAGCGGGGGCACAGATACGCAGTATTTT. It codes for CASSEEASGGTDTQYF.

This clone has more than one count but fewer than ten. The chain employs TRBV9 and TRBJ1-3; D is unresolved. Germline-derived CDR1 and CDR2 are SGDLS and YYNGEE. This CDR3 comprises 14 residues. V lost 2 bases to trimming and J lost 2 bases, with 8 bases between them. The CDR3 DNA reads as TGTGCCAGCAGCGTCCCGGCCCCTGGAAACACCATATATTTT. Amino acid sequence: CASSVPAPGNTIYF.

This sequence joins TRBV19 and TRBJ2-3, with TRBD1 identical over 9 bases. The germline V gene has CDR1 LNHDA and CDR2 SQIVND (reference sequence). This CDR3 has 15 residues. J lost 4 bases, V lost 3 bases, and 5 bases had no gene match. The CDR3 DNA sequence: TGTGCCAGTAGTATCCAGGGACAGGGACCAGATACGCAGTATTTT. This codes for CASSIQGQGPDTQYF.

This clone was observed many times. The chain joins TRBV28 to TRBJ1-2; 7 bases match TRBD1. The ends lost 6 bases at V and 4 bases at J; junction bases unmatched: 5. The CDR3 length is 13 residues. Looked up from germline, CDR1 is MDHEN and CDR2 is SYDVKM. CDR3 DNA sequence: TGTGCCAGCAGCCTCACAGGGGTCTATGGCTACACCTTC. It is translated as CASSLTGVYGYTF.

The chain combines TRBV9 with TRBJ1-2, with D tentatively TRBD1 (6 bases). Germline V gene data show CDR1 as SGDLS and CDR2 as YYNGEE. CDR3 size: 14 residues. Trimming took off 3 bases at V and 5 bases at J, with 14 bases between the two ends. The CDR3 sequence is CASSDSTGPYGYTF. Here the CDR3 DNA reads TGTGCCAGCAGCGATTCGACAGGCCCATATGGCTACACCTTC. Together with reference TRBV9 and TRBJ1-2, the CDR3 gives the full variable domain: DSGVTQTPKHLITATGQRVTLRCSPRSGDLSVYWYQQSLDQGLQFLIQYYNGEERAKGNILERFSAQQFPDLHSELNLSSLELGDSALYFCASSDSTGPYGYTFGSGTRLTVV.

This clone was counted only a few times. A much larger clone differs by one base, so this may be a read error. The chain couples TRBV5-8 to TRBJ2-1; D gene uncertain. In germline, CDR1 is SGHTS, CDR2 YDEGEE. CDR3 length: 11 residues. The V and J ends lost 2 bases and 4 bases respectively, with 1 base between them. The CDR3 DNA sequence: TGTGCCAGCAGCTTATACAATGAGCAGTTCTTC. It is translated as CASSLYNEQFF.

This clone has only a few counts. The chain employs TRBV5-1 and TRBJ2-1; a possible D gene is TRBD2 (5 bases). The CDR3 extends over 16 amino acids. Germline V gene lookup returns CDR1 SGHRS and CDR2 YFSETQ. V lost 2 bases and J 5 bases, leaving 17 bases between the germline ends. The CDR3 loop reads CASSLDRGLGNNEQFF. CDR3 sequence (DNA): TGCGCCAGCAGCTTAGATCGAGGGCTCGGGAACAATGAGCAGTTCTTC.

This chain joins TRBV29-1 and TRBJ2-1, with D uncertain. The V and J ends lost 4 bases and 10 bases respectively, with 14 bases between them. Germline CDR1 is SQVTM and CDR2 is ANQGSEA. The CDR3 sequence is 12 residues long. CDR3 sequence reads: CSVGADSREQFF. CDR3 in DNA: TGCAGCGTTGGTGCGGATTCCAGGGAGCAGTTCTTC.

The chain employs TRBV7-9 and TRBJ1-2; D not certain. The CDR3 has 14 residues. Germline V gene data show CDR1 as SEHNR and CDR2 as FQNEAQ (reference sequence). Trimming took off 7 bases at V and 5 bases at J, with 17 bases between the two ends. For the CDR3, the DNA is TGTGCCAGCACCCCAGAGACGAATTCATATGGCTACACCTTC. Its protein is CASTPETNSYGYTF.

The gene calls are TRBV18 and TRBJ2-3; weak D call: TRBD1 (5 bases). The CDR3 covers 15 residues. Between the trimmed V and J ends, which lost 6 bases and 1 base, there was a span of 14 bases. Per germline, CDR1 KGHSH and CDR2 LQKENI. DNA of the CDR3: TGTGCCAGCTCGTTCAGGGAATATCGCACAGATACGCAGTATTTT. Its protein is CASSFREYRTDTQYF.

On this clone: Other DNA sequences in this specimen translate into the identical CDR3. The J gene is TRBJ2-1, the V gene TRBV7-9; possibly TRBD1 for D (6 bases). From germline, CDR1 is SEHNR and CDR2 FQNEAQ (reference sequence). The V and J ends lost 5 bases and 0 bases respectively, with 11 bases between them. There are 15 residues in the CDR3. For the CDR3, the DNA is TGTGCCAGCAGCCCTAGGGGGTCCTCCTACAATGAGCAGTTCTTC. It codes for CASSPRGSSYNEQFF.

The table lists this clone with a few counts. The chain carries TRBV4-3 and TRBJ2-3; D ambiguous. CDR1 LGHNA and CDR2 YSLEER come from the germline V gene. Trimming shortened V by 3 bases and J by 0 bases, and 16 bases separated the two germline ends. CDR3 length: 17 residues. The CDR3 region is CASSHPVASASTDTQYF. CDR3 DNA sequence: TGCGCCAGCAGCCACCCCGTGGCGAGTGCTAGCACAGATACGCAGTATTTT.

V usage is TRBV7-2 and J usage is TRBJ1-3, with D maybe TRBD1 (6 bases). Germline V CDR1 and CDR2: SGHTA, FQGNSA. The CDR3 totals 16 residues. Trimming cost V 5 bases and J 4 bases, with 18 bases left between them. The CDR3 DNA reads TGTGCCAGCAGCGGGACCACAGGGTCGGTGGGAAACACCATATATTTT. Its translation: CASSGTTGSVGNTIYF.

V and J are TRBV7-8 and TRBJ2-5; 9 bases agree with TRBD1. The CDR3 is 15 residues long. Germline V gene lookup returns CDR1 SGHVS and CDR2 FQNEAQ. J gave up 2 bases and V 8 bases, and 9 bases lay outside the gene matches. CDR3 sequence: CASGQAGTGQETQYF. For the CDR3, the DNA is TGTGCCAGCGGCCAGGCCGGGACAGGGCAAGAGACCCAGTACTTC.

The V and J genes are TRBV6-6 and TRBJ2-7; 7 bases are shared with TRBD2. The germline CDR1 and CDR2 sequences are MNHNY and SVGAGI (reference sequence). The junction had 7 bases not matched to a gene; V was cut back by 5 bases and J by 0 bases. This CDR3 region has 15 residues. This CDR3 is CASSLFSGPSYEQYF. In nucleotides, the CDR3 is TGTGCCAGCAGTCTCTTTAGCGGGCCCTCCTACGAGCAGTACTTC.

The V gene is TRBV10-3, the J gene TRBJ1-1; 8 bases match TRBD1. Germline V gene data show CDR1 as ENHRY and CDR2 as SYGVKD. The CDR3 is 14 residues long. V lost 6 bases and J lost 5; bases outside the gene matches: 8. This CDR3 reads CAIRGQAHPTEAFF. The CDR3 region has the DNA TGTGCCATCAGGGGACAGGCACATCCTACTGAAGCTTTCTTT.